A selection of T cell receptor beta chains follows, all from one sample in a study of OX40 agonist ivuxolimab in advanced cancers. Profiling relied on immunoSEQ multiplex PCR, and the TCRdb table lists in-frame clones only, not all of them. The repertoire holds more than 45,000 clones, with 70% to 80% as singletons. Material: CD4+ or CD8+ T cells sorted from blood, obtained in a trial of the OX40 agonist ivuxolimab. The receptors here all came from an adult with an advanced solid tumor such as melanoma, head and neck, liver or kidney cancer. Each CDR3 is given with its conserved first and last residue. The D gene is left open where the match is weak. A row's size may be missing; if present it is once, few, many or a size class.

NA	TRBJ2-7	TRBV5-1	TRBD1	CASSSGQGASYEQYF	TGCGCCAGCAGCTCAGGACAGGGGGCTAGCTACGAGCAGTACTTC
NA	TRBJ2-3	TRBV10-1	TRBD2	CASNMRLAGGGASTDTQYF	TGCGCCAGCAACATGAGACTAGCGGGGGGGGGTGCTAGCACAGATACGCAGTATTTT
NA	TRBJ2-7	TRBV5-6	NA	CASSFGVGLTYEQYF	TGTGCCAGCAGCTTCGGAGTCGGCTTAACCTACGAGCAGTACTTC
NA	TRBJ2-1	TRBV27	NA	CASSYRDLYPSEQFF	TGTGCCAGCAGTTACCGGGACCTTTACCCTTCTGAGCAGTTCTTC
NA	TRBJ2-5	TRBV7-9	NA	CASSLGQGLPGLSQETQYF	TGTGCCAGCAGCTTGGGTCAGGGTTTACCAGGGCTCTCTCAAGAGACCCAGTACTTC
NA	TRBJ1-2	TRBV27	TRBD1	CASSLGQAYGYTF	TGTGCCAGCAGTTTAGGACAGGCGTATGGCTACACCTTC
NA	TRBJ1-2	TRBV5-4	TRBD1	CASSTWTGGGYTF	TGTGCCAGCAGCACTTGGACAGGGGGTGGCTACACCTTC
NA	TRBJ1-2	TRBV28	NA	CASSLQGIYGYTF	TGTGCCAGCAGTTTACAGGGGATCTATGGCTACACCTTC
NA	TRBJ2-1	TRBV9	TRBD2	CASSSVGGGGYNEQFF	TGTGCCAGCAGCTCCGTAGGAGGCGGGGGATACAATGAGCAGTTCTTC
NA	TRBJ2-7	TRBV7-8	TRBD1	CASKTGQGLGEQYF	TGTGCCAGCAAAACGGGACAGGGCTTAGGCGAGCAGTACTTC
NA	TRBJ2-5	TRBV18	NA	CASSPTGKGETQYF	TGTGCCAGCTCACCCACTGGAAAAGGCGAGACCCAGTACTTC
NA	TRBJ2-2	TRBV6-1	NA	CASANTGELFF	TGTGCCAGCGCGAACACCGGGGAGCTGTTTTTT
NA	TRBJ2-1	TRBV7-2	TRBD2	CASSFNAGGYNEQFF	TGTGCCAGCAGCTTTAATGCGGGGGGTTACAATGAGCAGTTCTTC
NA	TRBJ2-7	TRBV13	TRBD2	CASSPRLAGGSYEQYF	TGTGCCAGCAGCCCCAGACTAGCGGGAGGGTCCTACGAGCAGTACTTC
NA	TRBJ2-3	TRBV5-1	NA	CASSLGDTQYF	TGCGCCAGCAGCTTGGGTGATACGCAGTATTTT
NA	TRBJ1-5	TRBV29-1	NA	CSVELYSVNQPQHF	TGCAGCGTTGAACTTTACAGTGTCAATCAGCCCCAGCATTTT
once	TRBJ2-2	TRBV7-3	NA	CASSQMGWDTGELFF	TGTGCCAGCAGCCAAATGGGTTGGGACACCGGGGAGCTGTTTTTT
NA	TRBJ2-1	TRBV6-1	TRBD2	CASSPGLAGVGEQFF	TGTGCCAGCAGTCCAGGACTAGCGGGGGTGGGGGAGCAGTTCTTC
NA	TRBJ1-1	TRBV2	TRBD1	CASSSQGVNTEAFF	TGTGCCAGCAGTTCACAGGGGGTCAACACTGAAGCTTTCTTT
NA	TRBJ1-1	TRBV6-1	NA	CASMFMNTEAFF	TGTGCCAGCATGTTCATGAACACTGAAGCTTTCTTT
NA	TRBJ1-6	TRBV4-2	TRBD1	CASSQFRDSFSPLHF	TGTGCCAGCAGCCAATTCCGGGACAGTTTTTCACCCCTCCACTTT
once	TRBJ2-5	TRBV6-6	NA	CASSYGGTVGETQYF	TGTGCCAGCAGTTATGGCGGGACAGTCGGAGAGACCCAGTACTTC